Given below is one T cell receptor (beta chain) in context. The data were obtained in a study of T cell changes during pregnancy in multiple sclerosis. The CDR3 has 14 residues. V was trimmed by 5 bases and J by 7 bases, leaving 17 bases between them. Germline V gives CDR1 SGHTA, CDR2 FQGNSA. Sequencing used immunoSEQ multiplex PCR; TCRdb keeps in-frame clones, though not all of them. The data contain tens of thousands of clones, 80% to 95% of them singletons. The rearrangement uses TRBV7-2 and TRBJ1-2; maybe TRBD1 (5 bases). This material consisted of peripheral blood, taken in the third trimester of pregnancy. This clonotype originated in a female donor in good health, enrolled as a control in a pregnancy study. The CDR3 sequence: CASSITRGGIGYTF. The CDR3 bases are TGTGCCAGCAGCATTACAAGGGGAGGGATTGGCTACACCTTC. The full variable domain, with the rest looked up from reference TRBV7-2 and TRBJ1-2, is GAGVSQSPSNKVTEKGKDVELRCDPISGHTALYWYRQSLGQGLEFLIYFQGNSAPDKSGLPSDRFSAERTGGSVSTLTIQRTQQEDSAVYLCASSITRGGIGYTFGSGTRLTVV.